This TCR beta chain was sequenced during a study of blood T cell repertoires in COVID-19. Per the germline V gene, CDR1 is SGHRS and CDR2 is YFSETQ. V was pared by 0 bases and J by 2 bases, with 14 bases between. There are 17 residues in the CDR3. Here immunoSEQ multiplex PCR was the method, and the copy in TCRdb shows in-frame clones only, minus some. The table records over 350,000 clones, 88% of them present only once. A single count supports this clone. In terms of age and location, participants ranged from about 18 to 95 years and lived in 24 US areas. Researchers sorted participants into cohorts using their self-reported clinical history.

The receptor comes from a woman aged 18-35 years who had recovered from COVID-19. The sequenced sample consisted of PBMCs or T cells enriched from blood (not recorded which). J is TRBJ2-2 and V is TRBV5-1, with D possibly matching TRBD2 (5 bases). This chain's CDR3 is CASSLGPSRSNTGELFF. CDR3 sequence (DNA): TGCGCCAGCAGCTTGGGGCCTAGCCGAAGTAACACCGGGGAGCTGTTTTTT.